Shown below are 4 T cell receptor beta chains from a single sample sequenced in a study of spatial heterogeneity in lung cancer (dated 2019 in TCRdb). General study outcomes and caveats: The tumor nonsynonymous mutation count correlated with the number of expanded alpha and beta TCRs within the tumor.

Library prep was done by 5' RACE. Sequencing relied on a NextSeq 500. TCRdb reworked the public reads: Q25 trimming with fastp, MiXCR clone assembly, productive beta chains retained. CDR3 protein sequences are deduplicated, and each keeps its most common genes and DNA. This sample comprises roughly 16,000 distinct CDR3 sequences, approximately 5.8% of them detected only once. Together, the top ten hold under 7% of the sample. Their cognate antigens are unknown. The sample's time point, from its label and the paper: sample taken at primary tumor resection. Sequences were derived from lung tumor tissue, sampled at surgery. Receptors originate from a male donor with early-stage non-small cell lung cancer.

Concerning this clonotype itself: This could be a read error, since a much larger clone is one nucleotide away. V and J are TRBV10-3 and TRBJ1-1; weak D call: TRBD1 (6 bases). V lost 10 bases to trimming and J lost 10 bases, with 16 bases between them. The CDR3 consists of 11 residues. Per the germline V gene, CDR1 is ENHRY and CDR2 is SYGVKD. The CDR3 is CATTGRGAAFF. CDR3 nucleotide sequence: TGTGCCACCACAGGACGGGGGGCAGCTTTCTTT.

The sample holds many counts of this clonotype. The gene calls are TRBV24-1 and TRBJ2-1, with D possibly matching TRBD2 (6 bases). The CDR3 sequence is 16 residues long. The V gene's germline CDR1 is KGHDR and CDR2 SFDVKD. Trimming cost V 2 bases and J 4 bases, with 14 bases left between them. For the CDR3, the DNA is TGTGCCACCAGTGATTCGCAGGCGGGGTTTTACAATGAGCAGTTCTTC. Protein sequence: CATSDSQAGFYNEQFF.

In its sample, this clonotype was seen many times. The chain carries TRBV5-1 and TRBJ1-3; D gene unclear. The ends were cut back, 1 base at V and 4 bases at J, with 6 bases in the middle. This CDR3 has 13 amino acids. The germline V gene encodes CDR1 SGHRS and CDR2 YFSETQ. CDR3 amino acids: CASSLFDGNTIYF. In nucleotides, the CDR3 is TGCGCCAGCAGCTTGTTCGACGGAAACACCATATATTTT.

In its sample, this clonotype was seen many times. The genes are TRBV7-2 and TRBJ2-7; D possibly corresponds to TRBD2 (5 bases). V lost 5 bases and J lost 2, with 7 bases in between. The CDR3 length is 12 residues. The germline CDR1 and CDR2 sequences are SGHTA and FQGNSA. CDR3 in DNA: TGTGCCAGCAGCCCACTAGCCTACGAGCAGTACTTC. Its translation is CASSPLAYEQYF.